Listed here are 23 T cell receptor beta chains from one sample, sequenced in a study of blood T cell repertoires in COVID-19. The protocol was immunoSEQ multiplex PCR, while the TCRdb copy is restricted to in-frame clones and leaves out a portion. The table lists some 150,000 clones, approximately 88% of them singletons, with over 3.5% in the top ten. The source material was peripheral blood. The receptor set was obtained from a woman aged 55 to 70 who had recovered from COVID-19.

This chain joins TRBV19 and TRBJ2-5, with 7 bases fitting TRBD2. The CDR3 runs to 15 residues. V shed 4 bases, J shed 2 bases, and the junction held 7 bases outside the gene matches. Germline CDR1 and CDR2: LNHDA and SQIVND (reference sequence). For the CDR3, the DNA is TGTGCCAGTAGTACCCTAGCGGCGGGGCAAGAGACCCAGTACTTC. It is translated as CASSTLAAGQETQYF.

The genes are TRBV5-1 and TRBJ2-2; D might be TRBD2 (5 bases). Germline assignment: CDR1 SGHRS and CDR2 YFSETQ. Trimming took 3 bases from V and 2 from J, leaving 14 bases between them. This CDR3 contains 16 residues. The CDR3 nucleotides read TGCGCCAGCAGCTCGGCGGGCCCTTCAAACACCGGGGAGCTGTTTTTT. Translating it yields CASSSAGPSNTGELFF.

The rearrangement links TRBV6-4 to TRBJ1-5; 7 positions agree with TRBD1. Per the germline V gene, CDR1 is MRHNA and CDR2 is SNTAGT. The length of the CDR3 is 14 residues. V lost 4 bases to trimming and J lost 5 bases; unmatched junction nucleotides: 5. In DNA form, the CDR3 reads TGTGCCAGCAGTGTACAACAGGGGCATCAGCCCCAGCATTTT. It is translated as CASSVQQGHQPQHF.

The chain joins TRBV5-1 to TRBJ1-3, with 7 nucleotides matching TRBD1. Germline-derived CDR1 and CDR2 are SGHRS and YFSETQ. The CDR3 totals 15 residues. The V segment lost 4 bases and the J segment 3 bases; nucleotides outside the gene matches: 7. The DNA for the CDR3 is TGCGCCAGCAGCACGGGACAGACCAGTGGAAACACCATATATTTT. This codes for CASSTGQTSGNTIYF.

This clone was recorded once. The V and J genes are TRBV5-1 and TRBJ1-1, with D perhaps matching TRBD1 (5 bases). In germline, CDR1 is SGHRS, CDR2 YFSETQ. The V gene lost 2 bases and the J gene lost 2 bases, with 7 bases spanning the gap. The CDR3 is 13 amino acids. The CDR3 reads CASSFDRNTEAFF. In DNA form, the CDR3 reads TGCGCCAGCAGCTTCGACAGAAACACTGAAGCTTTCTTT.

This clone was counted between two and nine times. The genes are TRBV5-6 and TRBJ1-2; D is undetermined. Trimming pared 4 bases from V and 1 base from J, leaving 11 bases between. CDR1 SGHDT and CDR2 YYEEEE come from the germline V gene. CDR3 length: 14 residues. CDR3 bases: TGTGCCAGCAGCCCTAACCCCGATAACTATGGCTACACCTTC. This sequence encodes CASSPNPDNYGYTF.

This clone was counted a single time. The chain combines TRBV7-9 with TRBJ2-1; D may be TRBD2 (5 bases). Trimming took off 5 bases at V and 1 base at J, with 15 bases between the two ends. CDR1 is SEHNR, CDR2 FQNEAQ, per germline (reference sequence). This CDR3 comprises 16 residues. The CDR3 DNA sequence: TGTGCCAGCAGCCCCCCTGGGAGTTGGTCCTACAATGAGCAGTTCTTC. Its translation is CASSPPGSWSYNEQFF.

The chain links TRBV30 to TRBJ1-2; 7 bases line up with TRBD1. This CDR3 comprises 12 residues. Germline values: CDR1 GTSNPN, CDR2 SVGIG (reference sequence). Germline trimming cut 5 bases from V and 2 bases from J; bases unmatched to any gene: 2. In DNA form, the CDR3 reads TGTGCCTGGGGACAGGTGAACTATGGCTACACCTTC. Translation gives CAWGQVNYGYTF.

This chain connects TRBV30 to TRBJ1-2; TRBD1 is a possible D gene (6 bases). The length of the CDR3 is 14 residues. Trimming cost V 2 bases and J 8 bases, with 18 bases left between them. The germline V gene encodes CDR1 GTSNPN and CDR2 SVGIG (reference sequence). In DNA, the CDR3 is TGTGCCTGGAGTAATAACCGGGGGGCGAGAGGCTACACCTTC. This translates into CAWSNNRGARGYTF.

The V call is TRBV5-8, the J call TRBJ2-1; D perhaps matches TRBD2 (5 bases). V lost 7 bases, J lost 10 bases, and 18 bases lay in between. The CDR3 is 13 amino acids. Germline values: CDR1 SGHTS, CDR2 YDEGEE. The CDR3 spells CASLVDGPGEQFF. The DNA of the CDR3 is TGTGCCAGCCTGGTTGACGGCCCGGGAGAGCAGTTCTTC.

The chain carries TRBV29-1 and TRBJ2-5, with D possibly being TRBD2 (7 bases). The germline V and J ends were trimmed by 3 bases and 5 bases, with 16 bases remaining between them. CDR1 is SQVTM, CDR2 ANQGSEA, per germline. The CDR3 contains 14 residues. The CDR3 DNA reads TGCAGCGTTGAGGAGGGGGGGCGTGGTGAGACCCAGTACTTC. Its translation: CSVEEGGRGETQYF.

The V call is TRBV5-1, the J call TRBJ2-7; D perhaps matches TRBD2 (5 bases). V lost 4 bases and J lost 6, with 23 bases in between. This CDR3 is built from 16 residues. Per germline, CDR1 SGHRS and CDR2 YFSETQ. The CDR3, as DNA: TGCGCCAGCAGCGCCGGGCAGCCCTCAACCCGGGGCGAGCAGTACTTC. This encodes CASSAGQPSTRGEQYF.

The chain links TRBV7-3 to TRBJ2-2, with D uncertain. The CDR3 is 14 amino acids. Trimming shortened V by 5 bases and J by 2 bases, and 9 bases separated the two germline ends. The germline CDR1 and CDR2 sequences are SGHTA and FQGTGA. The CDR3 loop is CASSPRQNTGELFF. CDR3 DNA: TGTGCCAGCAGCCCCCGACAAAACACCGGGGAGCTGTTTTTT.

This clone was seen a single time. The V gene is TRBV24-1, the J gene TRBJ2-5, with 14 bases fitting TRBD2. V shed 1 base, J shed 5 bases, and the junction held 11 bases outside the gene matches. The CDR3 has 19 amino acids. Germline V gene data show CDR1 as KGHDR and CDR2 as SFDVKD. The CDR3 DNA is TGTGCCACCAGTGATTTTAGCAGGACTAGCGGGGGGCCAGGGGAGACCCAGTACTTC. It is translated as CATSDFSRTSGGPGETQYF.

In this sample, this clone turned up once. The chain uses TRBV7-9 and TRBJ2-1; 9 bases map to TRBD1. J lost 2 bases, V lost 2 bases, and 4 bases had no gene match. The CDR3 runs 16 residues. Germline lookup yields CDR1 SEHNR and CDR2 FQNEAQ (reference sequence). Written as DNA, the CDR3 is TGTGCCAGCAGCTTATTACAGGGGGCCGCCTACAATGAGCAGTTCTTC. This encodes CASSLLQGAAYNEQFF.

The CDR3 sequence is CASSPTSGLGAQYF. The DNA of the CDR3 is TGTGCCAGCAGTCCAACTAGCGGGCTAGGGGCCCAGTACTTC. V is TRBV2 and J is TRBJ2-5; 9 bases align to TRBD2. The CDR3 consists of 14 residues. Germline V CDR1 and CDR2: SNHLY, FYNNEI. Unmatched junction bases numbered 10, after V lost 5 bases and J lost 9 bases.

The CDR3 loop reads CSVGLSRGGSHVQYF. The DNA for the CDR3 is TGCAGCGTCGGCCTCAGTCGCGGGGGGTCCCACGTGCAGTACTTC. The V call is TRBV29-1, the J call TRBJ2-7; 8 nucleotides line up with TRBD2. Germline CDR1 reads SQVTM; CDR2 reads ANQGSEA. This CDR3 is built from 15 residues. V was pared by 6 bases and J by 9 bases, with 19 bases of the junction left unmatched.

This chain links TRBV5-1 with TRBJ2-1; TRBD2 aligns across 8 bases. Germline V gene sequence: CDR1 SGHRS, CDR2 YFSETQ. The CDR3 spans 16 residues. Trimming cost V 2 bases and J 0 bases; bases outside gene matches: 4. The CDR3 region has the DNA TGCGCCAGCAGCTTCGTAGCGGGGAGCTCCTACAATGAGCAGTTCTTC. It is translated as CASSFVAGSSYNEQFF.

The chain combines TRBV4-1 with TRBJ1-3; the D is unclear. This CDR3 is built from 17 residues. V was cut by 0 bases and J by 0 bases, with 12 bases left in between. CDR1 is MGHRA and CDR2 is YSYEKL in the germline V gene. This chain's CDR3 is CASSQESMRDSGNTIYF. The CDR3 DNA is TGCGCCAGCAGCCAAGAGTCGATGCGGGACTCTGGAAACACCATATATTTT.

The sample holds one count of this clone. Other DNA sequences in the sample encode the same CDR3. The chain is built from TRBV5-1 and TRBJ1-1, with 7 bases aligning to TRBD1. CDR3 length: 14 residues. Trimming removed 0 bases from V and 1 base from J; junction bases left unmatched: 0. Germline V gene data show CDR1 as SGHRS and CDR2 as YFSETQ. The CDR3 loop reads CASSLDRGNTEAFF. CDR3 nucleotide sequence: TGCGCCAGCAGCTTGGACAGGGGGAACACTGAAGCTTTCTTT.

This clone was found once. The J gene is TRBJ1-4, the V gene TRBV27, with D tentatively TRBD1 (5 bases). CDR1 and CDR2 (germline): MNHEY, SMNVEV (reference sequence). Trimming pared 2 bases from V and 6 bases from J, leaving 10 bases between. The CDR3 totals 14 residues. The CDR3 nucleotides are TGTGCCAGCAGTTTACAGCCGGGGGATGAAAAACTGTTTTTT. Protein product: CASSLQPGDEKLFF.

The chain uses TRBV4-1 and TRBJ2-3; TRBD2 agrees at 8 bases. Germline loops: CDR1 MGHRA, CDR2 YSYEKL. The CDR3 covers 16 residues. J lost 7 bases, V lost 2 bases, and 11 bases had no gene match. The CDR3 here is CASSQPTSGARYTQYF. In DNA, the CDR3 is TGCGCCAGCAGCCAACCTACTAGCGGCGCGAGGTATACGCAGTATTTT.

The chain joins TRBV6-5 to TRBJ1-1; TRBD1 matches 7 bases. Germline V gene sequence: CDR1 MNHEY, CDR2 SVGAGI. The CDR3 is 13 residues long. The V gene end was trimmed by 6 bases and the J gene end by 7 bases; junction bases not matched to a gene: 8. The CDR3 region is CASSSYRGSEAFF. For the CDR3, the DNA is TGTGCCAGCAGCAGCTACAGGGGAAGTGAAGCTTTCTTT.